Below, 22 T cell receptor beta chains from the same sample are listed, as sequenced in a study of low-dose radiotherapy and immunotherapy resistance in tumors (dated by TCRdb to between 2022 and 2023). The intended sense of this specimen's time point label: before trial treatment. The sequencer listed for this sample is Illumina HiSeq 2500. To make first-strand cDNA, Superscript III was used along with a set of TRAV- and TRBV-specific primers so that both the TCRalpha and TCRbeta chains were covered. TCRs were amplified with Phusion for around 20 PCR cycles, with a constant-region primer paired with the adapter attached to the V primers. TCRdb reanalyzed the raw reads on its own, using fastp at Q25 for trimming and MiXCR for clone calling, and kept in-frame beta chains. Records with the same CDR3 protein are collapsed into one entry carrying the most frequent genes and DNA. Here the sample has around 83,000 distinct CDR3 sequences; approximately 17% occur a single time. The ten largest clones add up to about 5.9% of the sample.

The sequenced sample was PBMCs, obtained before treatment. These receptors originate from a male donor with prostate cancer.

The chain uses TRBV5-1 and TRBJ2-1; 8 bases agree with TRBD2. Unmatched junction bases numbered 9, after V lost 7 bases and J lost 6 bases. Germline assignment: CDR1 SGHRS and CDR2 YFSETQ. The CDR3 has 14 residues. CDR3 region: CASQLLAAVNEQFF. CDR3 nucleotide sequence: TGCGCCAGCCAATTACTAGCGGCCGTCAATGAGCAGTTCTTC. Full variable domain (remainder filled in from reference TRBV5-1 and TRBJ2-1): KAGVTQTPRYLIKTRGQQVTLSCSPISGHRSVSWYQQTPGQGLQFLFEYFSETQRNKGNFPGRFSGRQFSNSRSEMNVSTLELGDSALYLCASQLLAAVNEQFFGPGTRLTVL.

This clonotype was observed at least ten times. The chain is built from TRBV5-6 and TRBJ1-5; D perhaps matches TRBD1 (5 bases). Trimming cost V 0 bases and J 7 bases, with 11 bases left between them. Germline V gives CDR1 SGHDT, CDR2 YYEEEE. The CDR3 totals 14 residues. The CDR3: CASSLGRGQQPQHF. The CDR3 DNA reads as TGTGCCAGCAGCTTGGGGAGGGGCCAGCAGCCCCAGCATTTT.

This clonotype showed up just a few times. The chain is built from TRBV14 and TRBJ2-1; no clear D gene. V was pared by 4 bases and J by 3 bases, with 10 bases between. The germline CDR1 and CDR2 sequences are SGHDN and FVKESK. The CDR3 runs to 14 residues. The CDR3 DNA follows: TGTGCCAGCAGCCTCAGCGTGTACTACAATGAGCAGTTCTTC. Translation gives CASSLSVYYNEQFF.

This clonotype was seen ten or more times. This chain connects TRBV4-1 to TRBJ2-1, with D perhaps being TRBD1 or TRBD2 (5 bases each). The CDR3 spans 17 residues. Germline CDR1 is MGHRA and CDR2 is YSYEKL. V was trimmed by 1 base and J by 0 bases, leaving 13 bases between them. The CDR3 loop is CASSQVGVGSSYNEQFF. The CDR3 bases are TGCGCCAGCAGCCAAGTGGGGGTGGGAAGCTCCTACAATGAGCAGTTCTTC.

In this sample, this clonotype turned up many times. The V call is TRBV10-3, the J call TRBJ2-1, with D perhaps matching TRBD1 (6 bases). The CDR3 has 14 residues. From germline, CDR1 is ENHRY and CDR2 SYGVKD. The V end lost 4 bases, the J end lost 6 bases, and 13 bases lay between the germline ends. The CDR3 region is CAISVGQRSNEQFF. The CDR3 DNA reads TGTGCCATCAGTGTAGGACAGCGCTCCAATGAGCAGTTCTTC.

Worth noting for this clonotype: A much larger clone differs by one base, so this may be a read error. The CDR3 bases are TGCAGTGCTAGGGACGCCATTAATAAAAAACTGTTTTTT. Translation: CSARDAINKKLFF. The chain links TRBV20-1 to TRBJ1-4; D gene uncertain. In germline, CDR1 is DFQATT, CDR2 SNEGSKA (reference sequence). This CDR3 contains 13 residues.

The chain uses TRBV7-6 and TRBJ2-3; D call uncertain. The V gene lost 2 bases and the J gene lost 1 base, with 10 bases spanning the gap. In germline, CDR1 is SGHVS, CDR2 FNYEAQ. The CDR3 has 15 amino acids. CDR3 sequence (DNA): TGTGCCAGCAGCTTATTTGAACAGCGCACAGATACGCAGTATTTT. This gives the protein CASSLFEQRTDTQYF.

A word on this clonotype: A much larger clone lies a single base off, so this may be a read error. The V call is TRBV7-9, the J call TRBJ2-1, with TRBD2 matching 8 bases. V trimming: 5 bases; J trimming: 2 bases; junction bases outside the gene matches: 8. Per the germline V gene, CDR1 is SEHNR and CDR2 is FQNEAQ (reference sequence). CDR3 length: 16 amino acids. The CDR3, as DNA: TGTGCCAGCAGCGTCGTCGGGGGGGCCGCCTACAATGAGCAGTTCTTC. This sequence encodes CASSVVGGAAYNEQFF.

This clonotype was seen many times. V usage is TRBV20-1 and J usage is TRBJ2-4; D remains ambiguous. The germline V gene encodes CDR1 DFQATT and CDR2 SNEGSKA (reference sequence). The CDR3 is made up of 13 amino acids. V gave up 6 bases and J gave up 0 bases, with 9 bases separating them. The CDR3 loop is CSAQDLAKNIQYF. DNA for the CDR3: TGCAGTGCCCAAGACCTAGCCAAAAACATTCAGTACTTC.

This clonotype has a count of ten or more. The chain uses TRBV12-3 or TRBV12-4 and TRBJ2-7; 9 bases fit TRBD1. The CDR3 has 13 residues. J gave up 3 bases and V 6 bases, and 3 bases lay outside the gene matches. The DNA for the CDR3 is TGTGCCAGCAGGAGGACAGGGGTCTACGAGCAGTACTTC. Translation: CASRRTGVYEQYF.

This clonotype was detected ten times or more. The rearrangement uses TRBV6-5 and TRBJ1-1, with a weak D call TRBD1 (5 bases). Germline V gives CDR1 MNHEY, CDR2 SVGAGI. CDR3 length equals 14 residues. The germline V and J ends were trimmed by 11 bases and 1 base, with 17 bases remaining between them. The CDR3 bases are TGTGCCGTCCACGCGGGGACCGGGAACACTGAAGCTTTCTTT. As protein: CAVHAGTGNTEAFF.

This clonotype was observed many times. The chain joins TRBV30 to TRBJ1-5; no firm D call. The CDR3 totals 12 residues. CDR1 GTSNPN and CDR2 SVGIG come from the germline V gene (reference sequence). Trimming left V 1 base short and J 6 bases short, with 7 bases between. DNA for the CDR3: TGTGCCTGGAGTGGGAGGTCTCAGCCCCAGCATTTT. Protein: CAWSGRSQPQHF.

The CDR3 spells CATSDFKTDRGSYGYTF. Written as DNA, the CDR3 is TGTGCCACCAGTGATTTCAAGACTGACAGGGGCAGCTATGGCTACACCTTC. The chain has TRBV24-1 and TRBJ1-2, with 8 positions matching TRBD1. This CDR3 has 17 residues. Germline V gene data show CDR1 as KGHDR and CDR2 as SFDVKD. The junction had 10 bases not matched to a gene; V was cut back by 1 base and J by 4 bases.

This clonotype ranks as medium-sized. V usage is TRBV5-4 and J usage is TRBJ2-7, with D perhaps TRBD1 (5 bases). The CDR3 contains 14 residues. The germline V gene encodes CDR1 SGHNT and CDR2 YYREEE (reference sequence). Trimming stripped 1 base from V and 6 bases from J, with 14 bases between. Written as DNA, the CDR3 is TGTGCCAGCAGCTTGCCAGGGCCGGGTGGCGAGCAGTACTTC. This codes for CASSLPGPGGEQYF.

This clonotype was observed many times. The genes are TRBV30 and TRBJ1-1, with D uncertain. The germline V gene has CDR1 GTSNPN and CDR2 SVGIG (reference sequence). This CDR3 is built from 13 residues. V was cut by 4 bases and J by 0 bases, with 9 bases left in between. The CDR3 DNA follows: TGTGCCTGGATCATAAGTTTGAACACTGAAGCTTTCTTT. It is translated as CAWIISLNTEAFF. The full variable domain, completed using reference TRBV30 and TRBJ1-1, is SQTIHQWPATLVQPVGSPLSLECTVEGTSNPNLYWYRQAAGRGLQLLFYSVGIGQISSEVPQNLSASRPQDRQFILSSKKLLLSDSGFYLCAWIISLNTEAFFGQGTRLTVV.

The table lists this clonotype with many counts. The chain links TRBV5-1 to TRBJ1-4, with a weak D call TRBD1 (6 bases). The CDR3 contains 15 residues. The V end lost 0 bases, the J end lost 8 bases, and 14 bases lay between the germline ends. CDR1 SGHRS and CDR2 YFSETQ come from the germline V gene. The CDR3 loop is CASSLALGGGEKLFF. The CDR3 DNA follows: TGCGCCAGCAGCTTGGCGTTGGGGGGCGGGGAAAAACTGTTTTTT.

This clonotype was seen repeatedly, ten times or more. The V gene is TRBV6-1, the J gene TRBJ2-5; D gene uncertain. Germline V gene lookup returns CDR1 MNHNS and CDR2 SASEGT. This CDR3 has 15 amino acids. The V gene lost 3 bases and the J gene lost 1 base, with 12 bases spanning the gap. The CDR3 nucleotides read TGTGCCAGCAGTGAGTTCGGGCAGCCCCAAGAGACCCAGTACTTC. It codes for CASSEFGQPQETQYF.

This clonotype came up a few times. The V call is TRBV27, the J call TRBJ2-3; D possibly corresponds to TRBD1 (6 bases). Trimming stripped 2 bases from V and 4 bases from J, with 19 bases between. The CDR3 is 17 amino acids. Germline assignment: CDR1 MNHEY and CDR2 SMNVEV (reference sequence). CDR3 amino acids: CASSLRRQVPSADTQYF. CDR3 nucleotide sequence: TGTGCCAGCAGTTTAAGGAGACAGGTCCCCTCCGCAGATACGCAGTATTTT.

This clonotype was seen at least ten times. The CDR3 sequence: CASGPAYGYTF. In DNA form, the CDR3 reads TGTGCCAGCGGGCCAGCCTATGGCTACACCTTC. The rearrangement links TRBV27 to TRBJ1-2, with D unresolved. The CDR3 runs to 11 residues. Germline loops: CDR1 MNHEY, CDR2 SMNVEV (reference sequence). V lost 8 bases and J 4 bases, leaving 8 bases between the germline ends.

The CDR3 nucleotides read TGTGCCACCAGTGACACGACTAGCGGGAGCACCTCCAAGCAGTTCTTC. As protein: CATSDTTSGSTSKQFF. The chain couples TRBV24-1 to TRBJ2-1; 12 bases align to TRBD2. The germline gives CDR1 KGHDR, CDR2 SFDVKD. V lost 4 bases to trimming and J lost 11 bases; unmatched junction nucleotides: 11. The CDR3 sequence is 16 residues long.

As regards this clonotype: A read error likely explains this, since a far larger clone differs by one base. The rearrangement uses TRBV11-1 and TRBJ2-6, with TRBD1 as a possible D gene (6 bases). This CDR3 has 15 amino acids. The germline V gene has CDR1 SGHAT and CDR2 FQDESV (reference sequence). V lost 5 bases and J lost 3, with 11 bases in between. DNA for the CDR3: TGTGCCAGCAGCCGGGACACTAGTGGGGCCAACGTCCTGACTTTC. It translates to CASSRDTSGANVLTF.

This clonotype was observed at least ten times. A read error may produce the germline difference seen at one junction end. The chain links TRBV7-7 to TRBJ2-5; TRBD1 might be the D (6 bases). Germline-derived CDR1 and CDR2 are SSHAT and FNYEAQ (reference sequence). CDR3 size: 16 residues. The CDR3 region has the DNA TGTGCTAGCAGCTTAGGCAGGACAGTCCGTACGGAGACCCAGTACTTC. Its protein product is CASSLGRTVRTETQYF.